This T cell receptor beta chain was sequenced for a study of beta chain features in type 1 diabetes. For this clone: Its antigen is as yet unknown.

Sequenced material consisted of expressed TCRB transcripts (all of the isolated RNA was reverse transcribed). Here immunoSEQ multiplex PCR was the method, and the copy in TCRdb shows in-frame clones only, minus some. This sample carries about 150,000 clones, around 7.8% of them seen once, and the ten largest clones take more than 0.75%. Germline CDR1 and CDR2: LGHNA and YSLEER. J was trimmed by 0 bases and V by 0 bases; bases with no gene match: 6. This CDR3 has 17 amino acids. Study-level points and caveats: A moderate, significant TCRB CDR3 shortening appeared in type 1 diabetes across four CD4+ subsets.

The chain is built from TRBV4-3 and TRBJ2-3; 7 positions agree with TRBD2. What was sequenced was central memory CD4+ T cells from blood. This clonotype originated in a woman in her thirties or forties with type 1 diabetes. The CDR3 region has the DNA TGCGCCAGCAGCCAAGATGTGGGAGGGCCGAGCACAGATACGCAGTATTTT. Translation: CASSQDVGGPSTDTQYF.